These T cell receptor beta chains were read from a single sample in a study of shared clonotypes between healthy human individuals. The assay was immunoSEQ multiplex PCR, and TCRdb's table has in-frame clones only and misses some. The table includes around 700,000 clones, around two thirds detected once. Specimen: memory CD4+ T cells sorted from blood. These receptors all come from a woman between 25 and 40 years old in good health. CDR3s include the opening cysteine and the closing phenylalanine or tryptophan. D genes are given only for firm matches. Part of the rows lack a size; the others show once, few, many or a class for expanded clones.

D gene	V gene	J gene	clone size	CDR3 DNA	CDR3 protein
-	TRBV28	TRBJ2-3	many	TGTGCCAGCATTGGTTCTAACACAGATACGCAGTATTTT	CASIGSNTDTQYF
-	TRBV5-1	TRBJ2-7	-	TGCGCCAGCAGCTTGCTGGGGAACCACGAGCAGTACTTC	CASSLLGNHEQYF
TRBD1	TRBV10-3	TRBJ1-3	-	TGTGCCATCAGTGAGTCGGACAGGGTCGTTGGAAACACCATATATTTT	CAISESDRVVGNTIYF
-	TRBV7-2	TRBJ1-2	few	TGTGCCAGCAGCCCACAACGGGACGTTCCTCTCTACACCTTC	CASSPQRDVPLYTF
-	TRBV19	TRBJ2-4	-	TGTGCCAGTAGTATAGATTGGGGTAGCTGGTCGAACATTCAGTACTTC	CASSIDWGSWSNIQYF
TRBD1	TRBV5-8	TRBJ1-1	-	TGTGCCAGCAGCTTGAGAAGGGGGCAAACTGAAGCTTTCTTT	CASSLRRGQTEAFF
TRBD2	TRBV19	TRBJ2-2	-	TGTGCCACTGGGCGAGCGGGAGGGACCGGGGAGCTGTTTTTT	CATGRAGGTGELFF
-	TRBV5-1	TRBJ2-4	-	TGCGCCAGCAGCTTGGATGTGGGGTGGGGCAAAAACATTCAGTACTTC	CASSLDVGWGKNIQYF
-	TRBV11-3	TRBJ2-7	-	TGTGCCAGCAGCTTAGTACATTCGTCCGAGCAGTACTTC	CASSLVHSSEQYF
TRBD1	TRBV7-9	TRBJ1-1	few	TGTGCCAGCAGTAACCGAGAGGGGGCCACTGAAGCTTTCTTT	CASSNREGATEAFF
-	TRBV11-2	TRBJ2-1	few	TGTGCCAGCAGCTCTCTTACTTACAATGAGCAGTTCTTC	CASSSLTYNEQFF
-	TRBV5-1	TRBJ2-7	-	TGCGCCAGCCACGACAGTACCTACGAGCAGTACTTC	CASHDSTYEQYF
-	TRBV6-5	TRBJ2-7	-	TGTGCCAGCAGTTTAGGACAGGGAGGGCGCTACGAGCAGTACTTC	CASSLGQGGRYEQYF
-	TRBV21-1	TRBJ2-3	-	TGTGCCAGCAGCAAACATTTTATGACTAGCGGGCATTTCACAGATACGCAGTATTTT	CASSKHFMTSGHFTDTQYF
-	TRBV28	TRBJ2-2	-	TGTGCCAGCAGCTCCAGGGACACCGGGGAGCTGTTTTTT	CASSSRDTGELFF
-	TRBV7-9	TRBJ2-2	-	TGTGCCAGCAGCGGAGCTAGCAACCCTCTGTCCGGGGAGCTGTTTTTT	CASSGASNPLSGELFF
TRBD2	TRBV7-6	TRBJ2-7	-	TGTGCCAGCAGCTTAGGGTCAGCGGGAGTCTACGAGCAGTACTTC	CASSLGSAGVYEQYF
TRBD1	TRBV2	TRBJ1-1	few	TGTGCCAGCAGTCTTCAGGGGGCAGAGACTGAAGCTTTCTTT	CASSLQGAETEAFF
TRBD2	TRBV29-1	TRBJ2-5	few	TGCAGCGGAGCTGAAGGACTAGCGCCTCAAGAGACCCAGTACTTC	CSGAEGLAPQETQYF
-	TRBV28	TRBJ2-3	-	TGTGCCAGCAGTTTATTTAAGGGAGTCACAGATACGCAGTATTTT	CASSLFKGVTDTQYF
TRBD2	TRBV5-4	TRBJ2-5	-	TGTGCCAGCAGTTTAGCGGGACTGAAGACCCAGTACTTC	CASSLAGLKTQYF
-	TRBV10-2	TRBJ2-1	-	TGCGCCAGCAGTGACCTTCTAGCGCGCTACAATGAGCAGTTCTTC	CASSDLLARYNEQFF
TRBD1	TRBV7-9	TRBJ2-3	-	TGTGCCAGCAGCCAGGGGGCGGTAGGGGTAGATACGCAGTATTTT	CASSQGAVGVDTQYF
TRBD2	TRBV5-4	TRBJ2-3	many	TGTGCCAGCAGTGAACGGACTAGCGGGAGCACAGATACGCAGTATTTT	CASSERTSGSTDTQYF
TRBD1	TRBV10-2	TRBJ2-5	many	TGCGCCAGCAGGACAGGGGGCACTACGCAAGAGACCCAGTACTTC	CASRTGGTTQETQYF
TRBD2	TRBV6-5	TRBJ2-7	-	TGTGCCAGCAGTTACTCTGGACTAGCGGGATACGAGCAGTACTTC	CASSYSGLAGYEQYF
-	TRBV28	TRBJ2-1	few	TGTGCCAGCAGTCACGTTTATGAGCAGTTCTTC	CASSHVYEQFF
-	TRBV21-1	TRBJ2-7	-	TGTGCCAGCAGCAAAGAAGGGGGTGAGCAGTACTTC	CASSKEGGEQYF
-	TRBV27	TRBJ2-2	-	TGTGCCAGCAGTTGGCGGGCGAACACCGGGGAGCTGTTTTTT	CASSWRANTGELFF
-	TRBV27	TRBJ2-6	few	TGTGCCAGCAGTTTATCGAGTTCAAGCTCTGGGGCCAACGTCCTGACTTTC	CASSLSSSSSGANVLTF
-	TRBV9	TRBJ2-7	once	TGTGCCAGCAGCGTAGGCAGCGGAGCCATGTCCTACGAGCAGTACTTC	CASSVGSGAMSYEQYF
-	TRBV5-4	TRBJ1-2	-	TGTGCCAGCAGCACCGGACTCTACGGCTACACCTTC	CASSTGLYGYTF
-	TRBV19	TRBJ1-3	many	TGTGCCAGTAGTACCTCGGGCAGCTCTGGAAACACCATATATTTT	CASSTSGSSGNTIYF
TRBD1	TRBV28	TRBJ1-1	-	TGTGCCAGCAGTCGACAGGGGGCAAGGGCTTTCTTT	CASSRQGARAFF
TRBD2	TRBV29-1	TRBJ2-1	few	TGCAGCGTTGGCAGGCTAGCGGGAGCGGAGCAGTTCTTC	CSVGRLAGAEQFF
-	TRBV5-1	TRBJ2-3	-	TGCGCCAGCAGCCCGCCGAGCACAGATACGCAGTATTTT	CASSPPSTDTQYF
-	TRBV6-4	TRBJ2-3	-	TGTGCCAGCAGTCTTTTCCTAGGTTCAGATACGCAGTATTTT	CASSLFLGSDTQYF
TRBD2	TRBV7-2	TRBJ2-1	-	TGTGCCAGCAGTCGACTAGCGGGGCTATCCTACAATGAGCAGTTCTTC	CASSRLAGLSYNEQFF
TRBD2	TRBV2	TRBJ2-5	-	TGTGCCAGCAGCGGGACTACAGAGACCCAGTACTTC	CASSGTTETQYF
-	TRBV28	TRBJ2-7	-	TGTGCCAGCAGTTCCGCCGGGCCGGAGCAGTACTTC	CASSSAGPEQYF
-	TRBV30	TRBJ2-7	-	TGTGCCTGGAGTGCCTCAAGCTACGAGCAGTACTTC	CAWSASSYEQYF
TRBD1	TRBV7-9	TRBJ2-7	-	TGTGCCACGGGACAGGGGCCCGACGAGCAGTACTTC	CATGQGPDEQYF
-	TRBV6-6	TRBJ1-5	-	TGTGCCAGCAGAGGAGACGGGGGGCGGTTACAGCCCCAGCATTTT	CASRGDGGRLQPQHF
TRBD1	TRBV29-1	TRBJ2-3	-	TGCAGCGTCGTCCGAGACAGGGGGACAGATACGCAGTATTTT	CSVVRDRGTDTQYF
-	TRBV6-5	TRBJ2-7	-	TGTGCCAGCAGAGGAGAGGGGGGGCAGTACTTC	CASRGEGGQYF
-	TRBV6-1	TRBJ1-5	-	TGTGCCAGCAGGCCCGGGGGATCTCAGCCCCAGCATTTT	CASRPGGSQPQHF
-	TRBV28	TRBJ2-1	-	TGTGCCAGCAGAGTCGGTACCCGATTAACTGAGCAGTTCTTC	CASRVGTRLTEQFF
-	TRBV7-6	TRBJ2-3	-	TGTGCCAGCAGCTTAGCGTACGCGACAGATACGCAGTATTTT	CASSLAYATDTQYF
TRBD2	TRBV5-4	TRBJ2-3	few	TGTGCCAGCAGCACGGGCCCTAGCGGGAGTCCAGATACGCAGTATTTT	CASSTGPSGSPDTQYF
TRBD1	TRBV5-1	TRBJ2-1	few	TGCGCCAGCAGCTTTACAGGGGGTGGCTACAATGAGCAGTTCTTC	CASSFTGGGYNEQFF
-	TRBV2	TRBJ1-1	-	TGTGCCAGCAGTGCAGCGAGTCTGAACACTGAAGCTTTCTTT	CASSAASLNTEAFF
-	TRBV6-6	TRBJ2-6	-	TGTGCCAGCAGTTACCGCTCTGGGGCCAACGTCCTGACTTTC	CASSYRSGANVLTF
TRBD2	TRBV28	TRBJ2-6	-	TGTGCCAGCAGCGGCGGGAGCTCTGGGGCCAACGTCCTGACTTTC	CASSGGSSGANVLTF